This T cell receptor (beta chain) was captured by sequencing in a study of blood T cell repertoires in COVID-19. Study information: The United States, Italy and Spain were the sources of the acute and convalescent COVID-19 samples.

Methods used by the authors: Amplifying reference gene primers gave estimates of nucleated cell counts. Sequencing used immunoSEQ multiplex PCR; TCRdb keeps in-frame clones, though not all of them. The DNA was the basis for D and trimming; V, J and clone size are from that table. The table has 72,000 or so clones, 85% to 90% seen once. This clone occurred a few times. In germline, CDR1 is MNHNY, CDR2 SVGAGI (reference sequence). The CDR3 contains 15 residues. V lost 0 bases and J 10 bases, leaving 13 bases between the germline ends. The specimen was peripheral blood. This chain uses TRBV6-6 with TRBJ1-6, with unresolved D. This TCR was sampled from a woman aged 80 or over with active or convalescent COVID-19. The CDR3 DNA reads TGTGCCAGCAGTTACTCGCCCGCAACGGGGTCACCCCTCCACTTT. Its protein is CASSYSPATGSPLHF.